The present TCR beta chain was sequenced within a study of blood T cell repertoires in COVID-19. Across the study: Sample material is recorded as cDNA or gDNA derived from T cells, B-cell-depleted T cells, or PBMCs.

This clone appeared a single time. Assay used: immunoSEQ multiplex PCR; TCRdb lists only in-frame clones, some missing. Of about 220,000 clones in the sample, more than 65% were seen once. The V and J ends lost 2 bases and 13 bases respectively, with 15 bases between them. The germline V gene encodes CDR1 KGHSH and CDR2 LQKENI. The CDR3 has 13 residues. The V call is TRBV18, the J call TRBJ2-1, with a tentative D call TRBD1 (6 bases). Sequencing used peripheral blood. The clonotype comes from a man aged 45-65 years with active or convalescent COVID-19. The CDR3: CASSPVRDIQQFF. CDR3 DNA sequence: TGTGCCAGCTCACCAGTACGGGACATTCAACAGTTCTTC.